What follows are 28 T cell receptor beta chains derived from one specimen sequenced in a study of shared clonotypes between healthy human individuals. Produced via immunoSEQ multiplex PCR; TCRdb's table is partial and in-frame only. The data hold some 2.3 million clones, with approximately 93% observed a single time. The sample consisted of naive CD4+ T cells from PBMCs. The subset denotes: CD45RA+ positively selected. The receptors derive from a young man in good health. Some clones in this sample may be carry-over from other donors' samples.

J is TRBJ2-5 and V is TRBV29-1; the D is unclear. V dropped 8 bases and J dropped 5 bases, with 21 bases sitting between them. CDR1 and CDR2 (germline): SQVTM, ANQGSEA. There are 14 residues in the CDR3. The CDR3 DNA reads TGCAGCACCAAATTGGAGCGAGTGGGGGAGACCCAGTACTTC. Its protein is CSTKLERVGETQYF.

The V and J genes are TRBV7-8 and TRBJ2-5, with D perhaps TRBD2 (5 bases). This CDR3 comprises 13 residues. V was trimmed by 6 bases and J by 5 bases, leaving 13 bases between them. The germline V gene encodes CDR1 SGHVS and CDR2 FQNEAQ. CDR3 sequence: CASRGFGGETQYF. The CDR3, as DNA: TGTGCCAGCAGGGGATTCGGCGGGGAGACCCAGTACTTC.

The V gene is TRBV7-9, the J gene TRBJ2-5, with 7 positions matching TRBD1. Losses at the gene ends were 3 bases for V and 5 bases for J; bases not matched to a gene: 6. The CDR3 loop spans 14 amino acids. CDR1 is SEHNR, CDR2 FQNEAQ, per germline (reference sequence). The CDR3 here is CASSFWDRGETQYF. The CDR3 coding sequence is TGTGCCAGCAGCTTTTGGGACAGAGGGGAGACCCAGTACTTC.

V usage is TRBV5-4 and J usage is TRBJ2-1; 8 bases are a match to TRBD1. The germline gives CDR1 SGHNT, CDR2 YYREEE (reference sequence). With 4 bases clipped from V and 4 bases from J, the junction kept 7 bases outside the gene matches. The CDR3 spans 15 residues. The CDR3 DNA reads TGTGCCAGCAGCCTCCGGACAGGGAATTACAATGAGCAGTTCTTC. Encoded protein: CASSLRTGNYNEQFF.

This clone was found once. The rearrangement uses TRBV4-3 and TRBJ2-3; 12 bases match TRBD2. CDR1 is LGHNA and CDR2 is YSLEER in the germline V gene. Losses at the gene ends were 0 bases for V and 6 bases for J; bases not matched to a gene: 10. The CDR3 is 18 amino acids. CDR3 protein: CASSQDLGLAGFADTQYF. The CDR3 nucleotides are TGCGCCAGCAGCCAAGATTTAGGACTAGCGGGATTCGCCGATACGCAGTATTTT.

This chain uses TRBV6-4 with TRBJ1-2; tentatively, D is TRBD1 (6 bases). Germline CDR1 and CDR2: MRHNA and SNTAGT. V lost 2 bases, J lost 7 bases, and 11 bases lay in between. The CDR3 runs to 13 residues. CDR3 sequence (DNA): TGTGCCAGCAGTGACACAGGGCTCGGTGGCTACACCTTC. Encoded protein: CASSDTGLGGYTF.

The chain employs TRBV2 and TRBJ2-5; tentative D call: TRBD2 (6 bases). Trimming stripped 4 bases from V and 5 bases from J, with 14 bases between. The CDR3 sequence is 14 residues long. The V gene's germline CDR1 is SNHLY and CDR2 FYNNEI. The CDR3 DNA reads as TGTGCCAGCAGTGTAGGCGGGGCCCAGGAGACCCAGTACTTC. This codes for CASSVGGAQETQYF.

The CDR3 coding sequence is TGTGCCAGCAGCCGAGGACAGGGACTGGCAAATGAGCAGTTCTTC. Translation: CASSRGQGLANEQFF. This chain joins TRBV5-6 and TRBJ2-1, with 8 positions matching TRBD1. The ends lost 4 bases at V and 7 bases at J; junction bases unmatched: 10. Germline loops: CDR1 SGHDT, CDR2 YYEEEE. The CDR3 has 15 amino acids. The full variable domain, completed using reference TRBV5-6 and TRBJ2-1, is DAGVTQSPTHLIKTRGQQVTLRCSPKSGHDTVSWYQQALGQGPQFIFQYYEEEERQRGNFPDRFSGHQFPNYSSELNVNALLLGDSALYLCASSRGQGLANEQFFGPGTRLTVL.

This clone has just a few counts. The chain carries TRBV5-1 and TRBJ2-1, with 8 positions matching TRBD1. V trimming: 4 bases; J trimming: 0 bases; junction bases outside the gene matches: 6. CDR1 SGHRS and CDR2 YFSETQ come from the germline V gene. This CDR3 contains 16 residues. CDR3 DNA sequence: TGCGCCAGCAGCCTTCGGACAGGGAGCTCCTACAATGAGCAGTTCTTC. This gives the protein CASSLRTGSSYNEQFF.

The chain uses TRBV7-3 and TRBJ2-5, with D unclear. The CDR3 is made up of 13 amino acids. Looked up from germline, CDR1 is SGHTA and CDR2 is FQGTGA. Trimming pared 3 bases from V and 4 bases from J, leaving 9 bases between. The CDR3 bases are TGTGCCAGCAGCTTCGTGCACTTAGAGACCCAGTACTTC. Amino acids: CASSFVHLETQYF.

V gene TRBV11-2 combines with J gene TRBJ1-2; D might be TRBD1 (5 bases). CDR3 size: 14 residues. The V and J ends lost 2 bases and 4 bases respectively, with 11 bases between them. Looked up from germline, CDR1 is SGHAT and CDR2 is FQNNGV. CDR3 protein: CASSLYRGPYGYTF. Here the CDR3 DNA reads TGTGCCAGCAGCTTATATCGGGGCCCCTATGGCTACACCTTC. The full variable domain, completed using reference TRBV11-2 and TRBJ1-2, is EAGVAQSPRYKIIEKRQSVAFWCNPISGHATLYWYQQILGQGPKLLIQFQNNGVVDDSQLPKDRFSAERLKGVDSTLKIQPAKLEDSAVYLCASSLYRGPYGYTFGSGTRLTVV.

The rearrangement uses TRBV28 and TRBJ2-7; D may be TRBD1 (6 bases). There are 14 residues in the CDR3. Trimming left V 5 bases short and J 1 base short, with 12 bases between. Germline V gene sequence: CDR1 MDHEN, CDR2 SYDVKM. DNA for the CDR3: TGTGCCAGCAGTCCCACAGGGAAATCCTACGAGCAGTACTTC. As protein: CASSPTGKSYEQYF.

As concerns this clone: Other nucleotide sequences from this sample produce the same CDR3. The V and J genes are TRBV6-1 and TRBJ2-2; D could derive from TRBD1 or TRBD2 (5 bases each). CDR3 length: 11 amino acids. The V and J ends lost 6 bases and 6 bases respectively, with 5 bases between them. Germline loops: CDR1 MNHNS, CDR2 SASEGT. DNA of the CDR3: TGTGCCAGCAGGGGGGCCGGGGAGCTGTTTTTT. Amino acid sequence: CASRGAGELFF.

J is TRBJ2-2 and V is TRBV18; tentative D call: TRBD1 (6 bases). The germline gives CDR1 KGHSH, CDR2 LQKENI. The germline V and J ends were trimmed by 4 bases and 7 bases, with 10 bases remaining between them. The CDR3 covers 13 residues. In DNA, the CDR3 is TGTGCCAGCTCACAACAGGGAATCGGGGAGCTGTTTTTT. Its protein is CASSQQGIGELFF.

The chain carries TRBV18 and TRBJ2-7; 10 bases agree with TRBD2. With 5 bases clipped from V and 2 bases from J, the junction kept 3 bases outside the gene matches. Germline CDR1 is KGHSH and CDR2 is LQKENI. CDR3 length: 14 amino acids. This CDR3 reads CASSTSGVTYEQYF. The CDR3 region has the DNA TGTGCCAGCTCAACTAGCGGGGTAACCTACGAGCAGTACTTC.

The V call is TRBV11-2, the J call TRBJ1-1, with a weak D call TRBD1 (5 bases). In germline, CDR1 is SGHAT, CDR2 FQNNGV. The CDR3 contains 14 residues. V lost 1 base, J lost 5 bases, and 11 bases lay in between. This CDR3 reads CASSLGGRRTEAFF. For the CDR3, the DNA is TGTGCCAGCAGCTTAGGGGGCCGGAGGACTGAAGCTTTCTTT.

The chain combines TRBV19 with TRBJ1-4; TRBD1 agrees at 8 bases. This CDR3 has 17 residues. Trimming cost V 6 bases and J 0 bases; bases outside gene matches: 9. Germline assignment: CDR1 LNHDA and CDR2 SQIVND (reference sequence). The CDR3 DNA is TGTGCCAGTAGCCGAGCGGACAGGGCCGCAACTAATGAAAAACTGTTTTTT. It translates to CASSRADRAATNEKLFF.

The rearrangement links TRBV11-2 to TRBJ2-7, with 7 bases identical to TRBD1. Trimming cost V 5 bases and J 4 bases; bases outside gene matches: 23. Germline V CDR1 and CDR2: SGHAT, FQNNGV. The CDR3 length is 19 residues. In DNA form, the CDR3 reads TGTGCCAGCAGCCCAGGACCCGGGACAGACAAGCACCGTCATTACGAGCAGTACTTC. Encoded protein: CASSPGPGTDKHRHYEQYF.

The chain has TRBV15 and TRBJ2-7; D possibly corresponds to TRBD2 (5 bases). The CDR3 contains 16 residues. V was pared by 0 bases and J by 6 bases, with 18 bases between. CDR1 is LNHNV and CDR2 is YYDKDF in the germline V gene (reference sequence). The CDR3 spells CATSREIIKKGVEQYF. Here the CDR3 DNA reads TGTGCCACCAGCAGAGAGATTATCAAAAAGGGAGTCGAGCAGTACTTC.

The V and J genes are TRBV5-1 and TRBJ2-3, with 8 positions matching TRBD2. Germline-derived CDR1 and CDR2 are SGHRS and YFSETQ. The CDR3 covers 16 residues. With V trimmed by 0 bases and J by 6 bases, 9 bases remained unmatched. CDR3 amino acids: CASSLGQSSGKDTQYF. CDR3 bases: TGCGCCAGCAGCTTGGGGCAGAGTAGCGGGAAGGATACGCAGTATTTT.

This chain uses TRBV19 with TRBJ1-1; D remains ambiguous. Trimming left V 0 bases short and J 6 bases short, with 11 bases between. This CDR3 has 14 amino acids. The germline V gene encodes CDR1 LNHDA and CDR2 SQIVND (reference sequence). This CDR3 reads CASSIDGRAAEAFF. The CDR3 bases are TGTGCCAGTAGTATAGATGGCCGAGCCGCTGAAGCTTTCTTT.

The V call is TRBV7-9, the J call TRBJ2-3; 8 bases map to TRBD1. CDR3 length: 14 residues. Germline CDR1 is SEHNR and CDR2 is FQNEAQ (reference sequence). Germline trimming cut 4 bases from V and 5 bases from J; bases unmatched to any gene: 5. The CDR3 nucleotides read TGTGCCAGCAGCTCCCGGGACAGGAGAGATACGCAGTATTTT. Protein product: CASSSRDRRDTQYF.

The rearrangement joins TRBV6-1 to TRBJ1-3, with D hard to call. The CDR3 has 15 amino acids. In germline, CDR1 is MNHNS, CDR2 SASEGT. V dropped 6 bases and J dropped 0 bases, with 12 bases sitting between them. CDR3 in amino acids: CASRPRGPSGNTIYF. Written as DNA, the CDR3 is TGTGCCAGCAGGCCCCGAGGACCCTCTGGAAACACCATATATTTT.

The chain couples TRBV7-3 to TRBJ2-5, with 7 bases matching TRBD1. The V and J ends lost 2 bases and 3 bases, in that order; junction bases with no gene match: 6. This CDR3 spans 15 amino acids. Germline V gene lookup returns CDR1 SGHTA and CDR2 FQGTGA. The CDR3 reads CASSLGLGTEETQYF. The CDR3 DNA reads as TGTGCCAGCAGCTTAGGGTTAGGGACAGAAGAGACCCAGTACTTC.

This clone has just one count. The chain has TRBV29-1 and TRBJ2-3, with D maybe TRBD2 (6 bases). CDR3 length equals 14 residues. Trimming removed 7 bases at V and 6 bases at J, with 20 bases between. Germline V gene data show CDR1 as SQVTM and CDR2 as ANQGSEA. This CDR3 is CSATGGGTPDTQYF. In DNA, the CDR3 is TGCAGCGCCACCGGCGGAGGGACCCCGGATACGCAGTATTTT.

This chain joins TRBV5-1 and TRBJ2-2; a possible D gene is TRBD2 (6 bases). The CDR3 has 16 amino acids. Trimming shortened V by 4 bases and J by 0 bases, and 13 bases separated the two germline ends. CDR1 and CDR2 (germline): SGHRS, YFSETQ. CDR3 sequence (DNA): TGCGCCAGCAGCAATGGGATAGCGGCGAACACCGGGGAGCTGTTTTTT. It encodes CASSNGIAANTGELFF. Supplemented by reference TRBV5-1 and TRBJ2-2, the full variable domain reads KAGVTQTPRYLIKTRGQQVTLSCSPISGHRSVSWYQQTPGQGLQFLFEYFSETQRNKGNFPGRFSGRQFSNSRSEMNVSTLELGDSALYLCASSNGIAANTGELFFGEGSRLTVL.

In its sample, this clone was seen once. The chain employs TRBV9 and TRBJ2-2, with D tentatively TRBD1 or TRBD2 (5 bases each). The CDR3 loop spans 14 amino acids. With 4 bases removed from V and 4 bases from J, the gap between germline ends came to 11 bases. Germline V gene lookup returns CDR1 SGDLS and CDR2 YYNGEE. The CDR3 protein is CASSPRDGTGELFF. DNA of the CDR3: TGTGCCAGCAGCCCCCGGGACGGCACCGGGGAGCTGTTTTTT. Full variable domain (outside the CDR3, taken from reference TRBV9 and TRBJ2-2): DSGVTQTPKHLITATGQRVTLRCSPRSGDLSVYWYQQSLDQGLQFLIQYYNGEERAKGNILERFSAQQFPDLHSELNLSSLELGDSALYFCASSPRDGTGELFFGEGSRLTVL.

The V call is TRBV28, the J call TRBJ1-1; no clear D gene. There are 13 residues in the CDR3. The germline gives CDR1 MDHEN, CDR2 SYDVKM. V lost 7 bases to trimming and J lost 5 bases, with 14 bases between them. CDR3 in DNA: TGTGCCAGCACAACGTCGGGAGGTACTGAAGCTTTCTTT. Translating it yields CASTTSGGTEAFF.